The 14 T cell receptor beta chains below all came from one sample that was sequenced in a study of molecular identifiers for immune sequencing clone quantification. TCRdb reanalysed the PCR reads using MiXCR and keeps one entry per CDR3 protein. The sample records about 630,000 distinct CDR3 sequences, around 25% being singletons. The material sequenced was naive CD8+ T cells from blood, with Jurkat cell RNA spiked in. The subset: FACS-sorted CD8+CD4-CCR7+CD45RA+ naive T cells. Receptors originate from a human donor in good health. Some libraries in this study had Jurkat cell RNA spiked in.

This clonotype was counted only a few times. This chain uses TRBV4-1 with TRBJ1-3; D uncertain. This CDR3 region has 18 residues. The germline CDR1 and CDR2 sequences are MGHRA and YSYEKL. The V end lost 0 bases, the J end lost 0 bases, and 15 bases lay between the germline ends. CDR3 region: CASSQEWGLGLSGNTIYF. CDR3 sequence (DNA): TGCGCCAGCAGCCAAGAGTGGGGTTTGGGCCTCTCTGGAAACACCATATATTTT.

At least ten counts were recorded for this clonotype. The chain links TRBV7-9 to TRBJ2-3; 9 bases map to TRBD2. The V gene's germline CDR1 is SEHNR and CDR2 FQNEAQ (reference sequence). The CDR3 is 15 amino acids. The trim removed 3 bases at V and 4 bases at J, leaving 5 bases unmatched. The CDR3 loop is CASSFAGGGSDTQYF. CDR3 coding DNA: TGTGCCAGCAGCTTTGCGGGAGGGGGATCAGATACGCAGTATTTT.

In its sample, this clonotype was seen a few times. V and J are TRBV5-6 and TRBJ2-1; TRBD1 matches 8 bases. The CDR3 consists of 12 residues. V trimming: 4 bases; J trimming: 11 bases; junction bases outside the gene matches: 5. The germline CDR1 and CDR2 sequences are SGHDT and YYEEEE. DNA for the CDR3: TGTGCCAGCAGCCAGGACAGGGAGCAGCAGTTCTTC. Translation gives CASSQDREQQFF.

This clonotype was seen only a few times. CDR3 sequence: CSARDNYGGTPRTQYF. CDR3 DNA: TGCAGTGCTAGAGATAATTACGGGGGCACCCCTCGGACCCAGTACTTC. The chain employs TRBV20-1 and TRBJ2-5; either TRBD1 or TRBD2 may supply D (6 bases each). Germline V gene lookup returns CDR1 DFQATT and CDR2 SNEGSKA (reference sequence). V was clipped by 0 bases and J by 7 bases, with 21 bases between them. The CDR3 length is 16 residues.

At least ten counts were recorded for this clonotype. V usage is TRBV6-1 and J usage is TRBJ2-2, with 8 positions matching TRBD2. The CDR3 contains 15 residues. Germline lookup yields CDR1 MNHNS and CDR2 SASEGT. Losses at the gene ends were 8 bases for V and 1 base for J; bases not matched to a gene: 6. Here the CDR3 DNA reads TGTGCCAGCCCCGGGGGGGATCTGAACACCGGGGAGCTGTTTTTT. Residues: CASPGGDLNTGELFF.

The genes are TRBV21-1 and TRBJ1-1; the tabulated D call, TRBD1, remains unverified against the DNA. TRBV21-1 is a pseudogene segment. CDR3 size: 17 residues. The CDR3 region is CASSIADSRPPNTEAFF. The DNA of the CDR3 is TGTGCCAGCAGCATAGCGGACAGCCGACCCCCGAACACTGAAGCTTTCTTT.

The V call is TRBV6-4, the J call TRBJ1-4; D remains ambiguous. Germline CDR1 reads MRHNA; CDR2 reads SNTAGT. V dropped 3 bases and J dropped 1 base, with 9 bases sitting between them. There are 15 residues in the CDR3. The CDR3 spells CASSDCKGTNEKLFF. The DNA of the CDR3 is TGTGCCAGCAGTGATTGCAAGGGAACTAATGAAAAACTGTTTTTT.

The chain couples TRBV20-1 to TRBJ2-2, with 10 bases aligning to TRBD2. The CDR3 extends over 14 amino acids. Germline V gene sequence: CDR1 DFQATT, CDR2 SNEGSKA (reference sequence). Trimming cost V 6 bases and J 6 bases; bases outside gene matches: 7. The CDR3 bases are TGCAGTGCCAGCGGGGGGGCGAAGCCCGGGGAGCTGTTTTTT. It specifies CSASGGAKPGELFF.

This clonotype was counted many times. The rearrangement uses TRBV5-1 and TRBJ1-2; no clear D gene. The CDR3 consists of 13 residues. V gave up 0 bases and J gave up 6 bases, with 9 bases separating them. Germline CDR1 is SGHRS and CDR2 is YFSETQ. The DNA of the CDR3 is TGCGCCAGCAGCTTGGCGTCAGTGAATGGCTACACCTTC. This sequence encodes CASSLASVNGYTF.

This clonotype was observed a single time. The chain employs TRBV28 and TRBJ2-5; TRBD2 agrees at 16 bases. The CDR3 covers 17 residues. CDR1 is MDHEN, CDR2 SYDVKM, per germline. Trimming took 4 bases from V and 9 from J; bases not matched to a gene: 11. The CDR3 DNA sequence: TGTGCCAGCAGTTCGGGGACTAGCGGGAGGGCCGTGGAGCCCCAGTACTTC. Amino acids: CASSSGTSGRAVEPQYF. Full variable domain (missing parts from reference TRBV28 and TRBJ2-5): DVKVTQSSRYLVKRTGEKVFLECVQDMDHENMFWYRQDPGLGLRLIYFSYDVKMKEKGDIPEGYSVSREKKERFSLILESASTNQTSMYLCASSSGTSGRAVEPQYFGPGTRLLVL.

This clonotype was picked up a small number of times. The chain uses TRBV2 and TRBJ2-6; D might be TRBD1 or TRBD2, each matching 6 bases. The CDR3 is 18 residues long. The V gene lost 7 bases and the J gene lost 2 bases, with 21 bases spanning the gap. Germline-derived CDR1 and CDR2 are SNHLY and FYNNEI. The CDR3 here is CASKLGAGEEAGANVLTF. The CDR3 DNA reads TGTGCCAGCAAGCTAGGGGCAGGGGAGGAAGCTGGGGCCAACGTCCTGACTTTC.

This clonotype was picked up many times. The V call is TRBV6-2 or TRBV6-3, the J call TRBJ2-1; D is undetermined. In germline, CDR1 is MNHEY, CDR2 SVGEGT. Trimming cost V 2 bases and J 8 bases, with 13 bases left between them. The CDR3 is 14 amino acids. CDR3: CASSYANRWDEQFF. CDR3 DNA sequence: TGTGCCAGCAGTTACGCTAATAGGTGGGATGAGCAGTTCTTC.

The V call is TRBV4-1, the J call TRBJ1-2; D not certain. The V end was cut by 1 base, the J end by 4 bases, with 16 bases between. CDR3 length: 16 residues. The germline V gene encodes CDR1 MGHRA and CDR2 YSYEKL. CDR3 bases: TGCGCCAGCAGCCAAGTTGCGGAGTCTTCTGTCTATGGCTACACCTTC. Translation gives CASSQVAESSVYGYTF.

This sequence joins TRBV6-5 and TRBJ2-1; 9 bases are shared with TRBD2. The CDR3 length is 15 residues. Germline V lookup: CDR1 MNHEY, CDR2 SVGAGI. V lost 2 bases, J lost 8 bases, and 7 bases stayed unmatched. CDR3 nucleotides: TGTGCCAGCAGTTACCCGCGGGGGGGCGGGGATGAGCAGTTCTTC. This codes for CASSYPRGGGDEQFF.